This T cell receptor beta chain was recovered during a study of spatial heterogeneity in lung cancer. Time point here: sample taken at primary tumor resection. Unsorted whole RNA samples from tumor, nontumor lung or frozen PBMC were sequenced. General study findings and limits: The study found that expanded intratumoral alpha and beta TCR counts tracked tumor mutation counts. Ubiquitous expanded TCR counts tracked ubiquitous nonsynonymous mutations; regional expanded TCR counts tracked regional nonsynonymous mutations.

TCRdb passed the 5' RACE reads through MiXCR, listing each CDR3 protein once. The sample has about 8,100 distinct CDR3 sequences; about 12% are singletons. In this sample, this clonotype turned up many times. What it binds is unknown. The V gene end was trimmed by 5 bases and the J gene end by 4 bases; junction bases not matched to a gene: 6. The CDR3 covers 16 residues. This rearrangement joins TRBV12-3 or TRBV12-4 to TRBJ1-6; 9 positions agree with TRBD1. This specimen consisted of lung tumor tissue, obtained at surgery. The source of this sequence is a male donor with early-stage non-small cell lung cancer. The CDR3 bases are TGTGCCAGCAGTCCCGGGACAGGGAGATATAATTCACCCCTCCACTTT. Its translation: CASSPGTGRYNSPLHF.